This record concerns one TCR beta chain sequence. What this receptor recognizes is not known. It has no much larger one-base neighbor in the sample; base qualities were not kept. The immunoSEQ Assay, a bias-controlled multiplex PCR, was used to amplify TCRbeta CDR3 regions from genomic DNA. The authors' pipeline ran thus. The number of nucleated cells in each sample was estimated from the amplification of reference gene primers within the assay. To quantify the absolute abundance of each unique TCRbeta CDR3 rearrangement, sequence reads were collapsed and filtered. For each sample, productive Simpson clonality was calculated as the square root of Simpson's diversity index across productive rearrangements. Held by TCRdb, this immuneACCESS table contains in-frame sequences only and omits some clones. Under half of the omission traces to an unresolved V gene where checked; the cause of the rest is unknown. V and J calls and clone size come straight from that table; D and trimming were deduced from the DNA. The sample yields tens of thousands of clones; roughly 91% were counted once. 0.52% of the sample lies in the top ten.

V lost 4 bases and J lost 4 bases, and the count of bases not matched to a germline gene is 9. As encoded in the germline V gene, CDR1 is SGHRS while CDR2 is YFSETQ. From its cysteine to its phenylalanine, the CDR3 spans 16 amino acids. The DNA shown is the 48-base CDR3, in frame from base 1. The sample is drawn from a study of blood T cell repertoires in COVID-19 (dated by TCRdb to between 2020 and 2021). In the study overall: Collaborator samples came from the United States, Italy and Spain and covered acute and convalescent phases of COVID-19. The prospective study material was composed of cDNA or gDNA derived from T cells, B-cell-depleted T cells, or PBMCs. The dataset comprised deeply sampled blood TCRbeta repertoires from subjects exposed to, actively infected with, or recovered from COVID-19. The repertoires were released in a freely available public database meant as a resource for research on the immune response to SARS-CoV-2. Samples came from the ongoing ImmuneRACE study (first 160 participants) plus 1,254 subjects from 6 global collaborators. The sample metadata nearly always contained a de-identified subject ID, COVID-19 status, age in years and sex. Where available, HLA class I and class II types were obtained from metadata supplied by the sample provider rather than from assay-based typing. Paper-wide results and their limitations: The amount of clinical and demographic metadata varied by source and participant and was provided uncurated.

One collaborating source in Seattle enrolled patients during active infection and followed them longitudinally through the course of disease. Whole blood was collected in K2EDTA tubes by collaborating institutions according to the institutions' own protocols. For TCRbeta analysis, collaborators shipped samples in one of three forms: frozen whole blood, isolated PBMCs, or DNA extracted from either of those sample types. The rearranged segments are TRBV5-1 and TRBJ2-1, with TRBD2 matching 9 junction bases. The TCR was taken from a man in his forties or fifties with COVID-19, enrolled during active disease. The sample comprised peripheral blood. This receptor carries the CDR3 CASSLARAGGYNEQFF. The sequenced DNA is TGCGCCAGCAGCCTGGCGCGGGCGGGAGGGTACAATGAGCAGTTCTTC.